Sequencing of this T cell receptor beta chain was carried out in a study of CD8+ T cells in alopecia areata. It was cDNA, reverse transcribed from extracted RNA, that served as the sequencing template. The protocol was immunoSEQ multiplex PCR, while the TCRdb copy is restricted to in-frame clones and leaves out a portion. The profile shows about 140,000 clones, approximately 50% of them singletons. Germline assignment: CDR1 SGHRS and CDR2 YFSETQ. The CDR3 is 14 residues long. V lost 1 base to trimming and J lost 4 bases, with 11 bases between them. This TCR was sampled from a human donor with alopecia areata. The sequences come from CD4+ T cells sorted from blood, collected at week 0. This sequence joins TRBV5-1 and TRBJ1-2; TRBD1 might be the D (5 bases). CDR3 protein: CASSLKAGPYGYTF. In DNA, the CDR3 is TGCGCCAGCAGCTTGAAGGCAGGGCCCTATGGCTACACCTTC.